The 28 T cell receptor beta chains in this list originate from one sample, sequenced in a study of CD8 T cells in ankylosing spondylitis. Overall study results and limits: Apparently characteristic of ankylosing spondylitis blood was a TCR beta motif (eight highly homologous variants).

Via MiXCR, TCRdb re-called the 5' RACE reads, giving one row per CDR3 protein. This table has about 220,000 distinct CDR3 sequences, around 6.6% appearing once. These receptors have no identified antigens. Material for sequencing was blood, either unsorted or a sorted T cell fraction (not recorded which). The receptors shown here come from a male donor with ankylosing spondylitis.

This clonotype came up a few times. The rearrangement joins TRBV9 to TRBJ2-1; TRBD2 agrees at 11 bases. Germline CDR1 reads SGDLS; CDR2 reads YYNGEE. The CDR3 totals 15 residues. Trimming cost V 0 bases and J 7 bases; bases outside gene matches: 3. The CDR3 region has the DNA TGTGCCAGCAGCGTAGTTAGCGGGAGGGGTAATGAGCAGTTCTTC. This codes for CASSVVSGRGNEQFF.

V is TRBV11-2 and J is TRBJ2-7; weak D call: TRBD2 (5 bases). Germline CDR1 and CDR2: SGHAT and FQNNGV. This CDR3 is built from 14 residues. Trimming cost V 2 bases and J 0 bases, with 8 bases left between them. DNA of the CDR3: TGTGCCAGCAGCTTATCAGCGGACTCCTACGAGCAGTACTTC. This encodes CASSLSADSYEQYF.

The chain has TRBV4-1 and TRBJ1-1; D is uncertain. The CDR3 runs to 14 residues. CDR1 and CDR2 (germline): MGHRA, YSYEKL. V shed 4 bases and J shed 0 bases, with 9 bases lying between them. CDR3 nucleotides: TGCGCCAGCAGCCCCACACGGGTGAACACTGAAGCTTTCTTT. It encodes CASSPTRVNTEAFF.

This clonotype appeared many times. J is TRBJ2-3 and V is TRBV15; tentative D call: TRBD2 (7 bases). With 0 bases removed from V and 7 bases from J, the gap between germline ends came to 17 bases. Per germline, CDR1 LNHNV and CDR2 YYDKDF (reference sequence). This CDR3 has 16 residues. CDR3 in DNA: TGTGCCACCAGCAGAGAAGAGGGGGGGCAATTAAATACGCAGTATTTT. It is translated as CATSREEGGQLNTQYF.

This clonotype was detected many times. The rearrangement joins TRBV9 to TRBJ1-3; a weak D match, TRBD1 (5 bases). The germline V gene encodes CDR1 SGDLS and CDR2 YYNGEE. The length of the CDR3 is 14 residues. V was shortened by 5 bases and J by 0 bases, with 9 bases between the two germline ends. The CDR3 is CASRGRSSGNTIYF. The CDR3 bases are TGTGCCAGCAGGGGACGGAGCTCTGGAAACACCATATATTTT.

This clonotype occurred many times. The rearrangement joins TRBV27 to TRBJ2-1; 7 bases map to TRBD2. There are 15 residues in the CDR3. V shed 3 bases and J 7 bases; nucleotides not matched to a gene: 9. Per the germline V gene, CDR1 is MNHEY and CDR2 is SMNVEV (reference sequence). The DNA for the CDR3 is TGTGCCAGCAGTTTCTGGGCGGGAGAGGGAAATGAGCAGTTCTTC. This sequence encodes CASSFWAGEGNEQFF.

The J gene is TRBJ2-7, the V gene TRBV4-1, with 13 bases lining up with TRBD2. CDR1 and CDR2 from the germline V gene are MGHRA and YSYEKL. This CDR3 has 17 amino acids. The trim removed 4 bases at V and 2 bases at J, leaving 8 bases unmatched. Here the CDR3 reads CASSPPRGTSGAYEQYF. CDR3 bases: TGCGCCAGCAGCCCGCCTAGGGGGACTAGCGGGGCCTACGAGCAGTACTTC.

The gene calls are TRBV11-2 and TRBJ2-1; 10 positions agree with TRBD2. After removal of 1 base from V and 12 bases from J, the junction contained 6 bases not matched to a gene. The germline V gene encodes CDR1 SGHAT and CDR2 FQNNGV. The CDR3 is 14 amino acids. The CDR3 bases are TGTGCCAGCAGCTTAGGGACTAGCGGTACGGGGCAGTTCTTC. This codes for CASSLGTSGTGQFF.

The chain is built from TRBV9 and TRBJ2-2, with unresolved D. This CDR3 has 14 amino acids. The V gene lost 4 bases and the J gene lost 5 bases, with 12 bases spanning the gap. Per germline, CDR1 SGDLS and CDR2 YYNGEE. The CDR3 here is CASSSGFSTGELFF. CDR3 nucleotides: TGTGCCAGCAGCTCGGGTTTCTCGACCGGGGAGCTGTTTTTT. Looking up the rest from reference TRBV9 and TRBJ2-2 gives the full variable domain: DSGVTQTPKHLITATGQRVTLRCSPRSGDLSVYWYQQSLDQGLQFLIQYYNGEERAKGNILERFSAQQFPDLHSELNLSSLELGDSALYFCASSSGFSTGELFFGEGSRLTVL.

The table lists this clonotype with many counts. CDR3 in amino acids: CASSRSSSIIYGYTF. The CDR3 DNA sequence: TGCGCCAGCAGCCGGAGCAGCTCTATTATCTATGGCTACACCTTC. This chain connects TRBV4-3 to TRBJ1-2; no clear D gene. CDR3 size: 15 residues. V was clipped by 4 bases and J by 4 bases, with 16 bases between them. Germline CDR1 and CDR2: LGHNA and YSLEER.

J is TRBJ2-5 and V is TRBV9; the match to TRBD2 covers 11 bases. Germline values: CDR1 SGDLS, CDR2 YYNGEE. The CDR3 has 14 amino acids. J lost 5 bases, V lost 4 bases, and 4 bases had no gene match. In DNA, the CDR3 is TGTGCCAGCAGCCCTAGCGGGAGGAGCGAGACCCAGTACTTC. The encoded protein is CASSPSGRSETQYF.

V and J are TRBV7-8 and TRBJ2-6; D ambiguous. The CDR3 is made up of 17 amino acids. The ends were cut back, 4 bases at V and 4 bases at J, with 17 bases in the middle. CDR1 and CDR2 (germline): SGHVS, FQNEAQ. The CDR3 region has the DNA TGTGCCAGCAGCTCCATTAGACTTTTGACAGGGGCCAACGTCCTGACTTTC. Translated: CASSSIRLLTGANVLTF. The variable domain in full, completed from reference TRBV7-8 and TRBJ2-6, reads GAGVSQSPRYKVAKRGQDVALRCDPISGHVSLFWYQQALGQGPEFLTYFQNEAQLDKSGLPSDRFFAERPEGSVSTLKIQRTQQEDSAVYLCASSSIRLLTGANVLTFGAGSRLTVL.

This clonotype was detected a few times. The V call is TRBV6-5, the J call TRBJ1-1; D is possibly TRBD1 (5 bases). V was shortened by 1 base and J by 4 bases, with 7 bases between the two germline ends. The CDR3 has 13 amino acids. Germline lookup yields CDR1 MNHEY and CDR2 SVGAGI. CDR3 sequence (DNA): TGTGCCAGCAGTTACTTGGGGGGCACTGAAGCTTTCTTT. This encodes CASSYLGGTEAFF.

This clonotype was picked up many times. The V call is TRBV7-2, the J call TRBJ1-3; 8 nucleotides align to TRBD1. Germline V gene data show CDR1 as SGHTA and CDR2 as FQGNSA. This CDR3 region has 15 residues. Losses at the gene ends were 5 bases for V and 7 bases for J; bases not matched to a gene: 10. The CDR3 sequence is CASSRKRDRRNTIYF. The CDR3 nucleotides are TGTGCCAGCAGCAGGAAACGGGACAGGAGGAACACCATATATTTT.

This clonotype was observed a handful of times. This sequence joins TRBV29-1 and TRBJ2-5; a weak D match, TRBD2 (5 bases). CDR1 and CDR2 from the germline V gene are SQVTM and ANQGSEA. The CDR3 spans 16 residues. Between the trimmed V and J ends, which lost 1 base and 4 bases, there was a span of 19 bases. As DNA, the CDR3 is TGCAGCGTTGAAGCCACCTCTAGGAGGCTAGCAGAGACCCAGTACTTC. As protein: CSVEATSRRLAETQYF.

This clonotype has a count of ten or more. The chain uses TRBV12-3 or TRBV12-4 and TRBJ2-7; D perhaps matches TRBD1 (6 bases). This CDR3 region has 13 residues. V gave up 4 bases and J gave up 3 bases, with 10 bases separating them. In DNA form, the CDR3 reads TGTGCCAGCAGTTACACAGGGTTCTACGAGCAGTACTTC. Protein product: CASSYTGFYEQYF.

This clonotype was counted many times. The chain recombines TRBV27 with TRBJ1-4, with TRBD1 matching 7 bases. This CDR3 comprises 16 residues. Unmatched junction bases numbered 4, after V lost 0 bases and J lost 3 bases. Per germline, CDR1 MNHEY and CDR2 SMNVEV (reference sequence). This CDR3 reads CASSLSAGTANEKLFF. The CDR3 DNA sequence: TGTGCCAGCAGTTTATCAGCTGGGACAGCTAATGAAAAACTGTTTTTT.

This clonotype appeared many times. The chain recombines TRBV5-1 with TRBJ2-3; D assignment may be TRBD1 or TRBD2 (6 bases each). CDR3 length: 11 amino acids. The germline V and J ends were trimmed by 6 bases and 12 bases, with 14 bases remaining between them. CDR1 and CDR2 from the germline V gene are SGHRS and YFSETQ. CDR3 coding DNA: TGCGCCAGCATGCTCGGGGGACATCAGTATTTT. Its protein product is CASMLGGHQYF.

This clonotype was picked up many times. V is TRBV6-5 and J is TRBJ2-1; TRBD1 agrees at 7 bases. The CDR3 sequence is 15 residues long. CDR1 and CDR2 (germline): MNHEY, SVGAGI. With V trimmed by 4 bases and J by 4 bases, 7 bases remained unmatched. CDR3 sequence: CASSSRGQNYNEQFF. As DNA, the CDR3 is TGTGCCAGCAGTTCTCGGGGACAGAATTACAATGAGCAGTTCTTC.

At least ten counts were recorded for this clonotype. J is TRBJ1-2 and V is TRBV12-3 or TRBV12-4; D uncertain. V lost 2 bases and J lost 2, with 6 bases in between. CDR3 length: 13 residues. The DNA of the CDR3 is TGTGCCAGCAGTTTAAAGGAAAACTATGGCTACACCTTC. Amino acid sequence: CASSLKENYGYTF.

This clonotype was observed a handful of times. The chain couples TRBV12-3 or TRBV12-4 to TRBJ1-6; D not certain. The CDR3 length is 14 residues. V dropped 5 bases and J dropped 9 bases, with 14 bases sitting between them. CDR3 nucleotides: TGTGCCAGCAGTCTGGGAGGGAGCGCTTCACCCCTCCACTTT. Its protein is CASSLGGSASPLHF.

V and J are TRBV20-1 and TRBJ2-7; D is ambiguous. The ends were cut back, 1 base at V and 2 bases at J, with 6 bases in the middle. Looked up from germline, CDR1 is DFQATT and CDR2 is SNEGSKA (reference sequence). The CDR3 has 12 residues. CDR3 loop: CSARAEAYEQYF. The CDR3 DNA sequence: TGCAGTGCTAGAGCCGAGGCCTACGAGCAGTACTTC.

As regards this clonotype: A clone one base away is much larger, so this may be a read error. Since no conserved phenylalanine or tryptophan closes the CDR3, a read error is the likely cause. The CDR3 DNA reads as TGCAGCGTTGTTGCCTTAGGGGAGCAGTACCTC. Its protein is CSVVALGEQYL. This chain links TRBV29-1 with TRBJ2-7; D ambiguous. V was pared by 4 bases and J by 7 bases, with 11 bases between. Germline CDR1 reads SQVTM; CDR2 reads ANQGSEA. The CDR3 totals 11 residues.

This clonotype was picked up many times. The V gene is TRBV6-1, the J gene TRBJ1-4, with no clear D. CDR3 length: 15 residues. Looked up from germline, CDR1 is MNHNS and CDR2 is SASEGT. With 4 bases removed from V and 7 bases from J, the gap between germline ends came to 16 bases. CDR3 sequence (DNA): TGTGCCAGCAGTGGGGAATGGGGTCTAGGTGAAAAACTGTTTTTT. It specifies CASSGEWGLGEKLFF.

This clonotype has ten or more counts. J is TRBJ2-2 and V is TRBV10-3; unclear D gene. Deletions cut 1 base from V and 2 bases from J, with 5 bases between. The CDR3 has 14 residues. Germline lookup yields CDR1 ENHRY and CDR2 SYGVKD. The CDR3 bases are TGTGCCATCAGTGAGTTGGTAAACACCGGGGAGCTGTTTTTT. Translated, it gives CAISELVNTGELFF.

This chain links TRBV7-8 with TRBJ2-1, with 7 positions matching TRBD2. The CDR3 consists of 15 residues. The trim removed 5 bases at V and 9 bases at J, leaving 13 bases unmatched. Germline CDR1 and CDR2: SGHVS and FQNEAQ. CDR3: CASSPLAGVRGEQFF. CDR3 in DNA: TGTGCCAGCAGCCCCCTCGCGGGAGTTAGGGGTGAGCAGTTCTTC.

This clonotype was seen ten or more times. V usage is TRBV20-1 and J usage is TRBJ1-1; D gene ambiguous. The CDR3 totals 12 residues. V was pared by 6 bases and J by 0 bases, with 8 bases between. The germline V gene has CDR1 DFQATT and CDR2 SNEGSKA (reference sequence). CDR3 region: CSAENVNTEAFF. In nucleotides, the CDR3 is TGCAGTGCGGAAAATGTGAACACTGAAGCTTTCTTT.

This clonotype was seen many times. V and J are TRBV4-3 and TRBJ2-3; 9 nucleotides line up with TRBD2. The length of the CDR3 is 15 residues. The germline V gene encodes CDR1 LGHNA and CDR2 YSLEER. V dropped 1 base and J dropped 4; count of bases not matched to a gene: 3. CDR3 nucleotide sequence: TGCGCCAGCAGCCAAGTGGCGGGAGGGCCAGATACGCAGTATTTT. Its translation is CASSQVAGGPDTQYF.